This entry lists 18 T cell receptor beta chains sequenced from one sample in a study of cytomegalovirus exposure and HLA in healthy donors. Profiled with immunoSEQ multiplex PCR; TCRdb holds only in-frame clones, not every one. The sample contains around 60,000 clones, almost 97% of which appear only once. Sample: PBMCs. The receptor source for this set is a woman between 18 and 29 years old in good health and CMV-seronegative.

Regarding this clone: This may be a read error, as it is one base from a much larger clone. V usage is TRBV2 and J usage is TRBJ1-1, with 8 bases aligning to TRBD1. Germline values: CDR1 SNHLY, CDR2 FYNNEI. The CDR3 is 12 amino acids. V lost 6 bases, J lost 4 bases, and 1 base stayed unmatched. The CDR3 reads CASRTGATEAFF. As DNA, the CDR3 is TGTGCCAGCAGGACAGGGGCCACTGAAGCTTTCTTT.

V and J are TRBV6-6 and TRBJ2-3; 7 positions agree with TRBD2. Per germline, CDR1 MNHNY and CDR2 SVGAGI (reference sequence). The junction had 7 bases not matched to a gene; V was cut back by 0 bases and J by 4 bases. This CDR3 spans 16 amino acids. The DNA of the CDR3 is TGTGCCAGCAGTTACTCCCCTGGGGCGGGAGCAGATACGCAGTATTTT. This sequence encodes CASSYSPGAGADTQYF.

This chain connects TRBV4-1 to TRBJ2-5; 12 nucleotides line up with TRBD1. J lost 5 bases, V lost 1 base, and 5 bases had no gene match. The CDR3 loop spans 16 amino acids. Germline CDR1 reads MGHRA; CDR2 reads YSYEKL. The CDR3 DNA is TGCGCCAGCAGCCAAGTGGGGACAGGGGGCCGGGAGACCCAGTACTTC. The encoded protein is CASSQVGTGGRETQYF.

J is TRBJ2-7 and V is TRBV5-4, with D possibly being TRBD2 (5 bases). The V and J ends lost 0 bases and 0 bases respectively, with 10 bases between them. The CDR3 runs to 15 residues. CDR1 and CDR2 (germline): SGHNT, YYREEE (reference sequence). CDR3 residues: CASSLGGANSYEQYF. The CDR3 DNA reads as TGTGCCAGCAGCTTGGGGGGAGCCAACTCCTACGAGCAGTACTTC.

Written as DNA, the CDR3 is TGTGCCAGCAGCGCGCGGACTAGCGGGGAGCAGTACTTC. Amino acid sequence: CASSARTSGEQYF. The rearrangement joins TRBV7-9 to TRBJ2-7; 11 bases align to TRBD2. The germline gives CDR1 SEHNR, CDR2 FQNEAQ (reference sequence). The CDR3 spans 13 residues. The V gene end was trimmed by 5 bases and the J gene end by 7 bases; junction bases not matched to a gene: 4.

The V gene is TRBV7-3, the J gene TRBJ2-3; 7 bases are a match to TRBD1. The J segment lost 3 bases and the V segment lost 5 bases, leaving 8 bases of the junction unmatched. The CDR3 length is 15 residues. Germline V gene lookup returns CDR1 SGHTA and CDR2 FQGTGA. Here the CDR3 DNA reads TGTGCCAGCAGCCCCCAGACAGGGCGTACAGATACGCAGTATTTT. This sequence encodes CASSPQTGRTDTQYF.

The rearrangement joins TRBV7-2 to TRBJ2-7; no definite D call. The CDR3 runs 13 residues. Germline V gene data show CDR1 as SGHTA and CDR2 as FQGNSA. V was clipped by 1 base and J by 1 base, with 5 bases between them. The CDR3, as DNA: TGTGCCAGCAGCTTAGGTCGGTCCTACGAGCAGTACTTC. Its translation is CASSLGRSYEQYF.

The V call is TRBV7-6, the J call TRBJ2-3; a possible D gene is TRBD2 (5 bases). Germline CDR1 is SGHVS and CDR2 is FNYEAQ. V lost 0 bases, J lost 5 bases, and 15 bases lay in between. CDR3 length equals 16 residues. CDR3 in DNA: TGTGCCAGCAGCTTAGCGGGCCGGGGTGTGGGAGATACGCAGTATTTT. Encoded protein: CASSLAGRGVGDTQYF. Complete variable domain (other parts from reference TRBV7-6 and TRBJ2-3): GAGVSQSPRYKVTKRGQDVALRCDPISGHVSLYWYRQALGQGPEFLTYFNYEAQQDKSGLPNDRFSAERPEGSISTLTIQRTEQRDSAMYRCASSLAGRGVGDTQYFGPGTRLTVL.

This chain connects TRBV10-2 to TRBJ2-1; 8 bases align to TRBD2. Trimming removed 4 bases from V and 4 bases from J; junction bases left unmatched: 6. Per the germline V gene, CDR1 is WSHSY and CDR2 is SAAADI. The CDR3 sequence is 15 residues long. The CDR3 DNA is TGCGCCAGCAGTGCGATAGCGGGGAATTACAATGAGCAGTTCTTC. It codes for CASSAIAGNYNEQFF.

The rearrangement links TRBV27 to TRBJ2-1; 8 bases align to TRBD2. The CDR3 is made up of 13 amino acids. The J segment lost 10 bases and the V segment lost 2 bases, leaving 4 bases of the junction unmatched. The germline V gene encodes CDR1 MNHEY and CDR2 SMNVEV (reference sequence). The CDR3 DNA reads TGTGCCAGCAGTTTAGGGCTAGCGGGCGAGCAGTTCTTC. As protein: CASSLGLAGEQFF.

The chain recombines TRBV6-1 with TRBJ2-7; 8 bases map to TRBD1. J lost 5 bases, V lost 8 bases, and 14 bases had no gene match. Germline CDR1 reads MNHNS; CDR2 reads SASEGT. The CDR3 consists of 15 residues. The CDR3 sequence: CASGAGGYPRDEQYF. DNA of the CDR3: TGTGCCAGCGGGGCAGGGGGCTACCCTCGAGACGAGCAGTACTTC.

The rearrangement uses TRBV18 and TRBJ2-2, with D possibly matching TRBD2 (5 bases). Trimming cost V 2 bases and J 8 bases, with 9 bases left between them. CDR1 is KGHSH and CDR2 is LQKENI in the germline V gene. This CDR3 has 13 residues. CDR3 in amino acids: CASSPGSVGELFF. In DNA form, the CDR3 reads TGTGCCAGCTCACCAGGGAGCGTGGGGGAGCTGTTTTTT.

The rearrangement joins TRBV4-1 to TRBJ1-2, with TRBD1 matching over 11 bases. The ends lost 5 bases at V and 2 bases at J; junction bases unmatched: 4. The CDR3 covers 15 residues. Germline-derived CDR1 and CDR2 are MGHRA and YSYEKL. The CDR3 region is CASSDRDRGNYGYTF. The CDR3 coding sequence is TGCGCCAGCAGCGATCGGGACAGGGGGAACTATGGCTACACCTTC.

This clone appeared once. The rearrangement uses TRBV7-5 and TRBJ1-1; no check of the table's D call, TRBD1, against the DNA was made. TRBV7-5 is described as a pseudogene. The CDR3 totals 17 residues. CDR3 in amino acids: CARRNRDRVFSNTEAFF. CDR3 bases: TGTGCCAGAAGAAACCGGGACAGGGTGTTTTCGAACACTGAAGCTTTCTTT.

The chain recombines TRBV6-5 with TRBJ1-3; D is possibly TRBD1 (6 bases). The CDR3 sequence is 16 residues long. V was trimmed by 0 bases and J by 1 base, leaving 10 bases between them. CDR1 is MNHEY, CDR2 SVGAGI, per germline. The DNA for the CDR3 is TGTGCCAGCAGTTACTCGGCAGGGGCTTCTGGAAACACCATATATTTT. The encoded protein is CASSYSAGASGNTIYF.

Details on this clone: A read error may produce the germline difference seen at one junction end. CDR3 in DNA: TGTGGCAGCAGCTTAGCGGCGCCGGGGACAGGGGGAGGTGAGCAGTACTTC. Its protein is CGSSLAAPGTGGGEQYF. The rearrangement links TRBV7-6 to TRBJ2-7, with TRBD1 identical over 11 bases. CDR1 is SGHVS, CDR2 FNYEAQ, per germline. This CDR3 has 17 amino acids.

The V call is TRBV6-5, the J call TRBJ2-5; D gene uncertain. The CDR3 contains 13 residues. Trimming stripped 2 bases from V and 7 bases from J, with 11 bases between. Looked up from germline, CDR1 is MNHEY and CDR2 is SVGAGI. The CDR3 region is CASSYGSPGTQYF. The CDR3 nucleotides read TGTGCCAGCAGTTACGGCTCCCCAGGGACCCAGTACTTC.

V usage is TRBV6-1 and J usage is TRBJ2-5; the D gene is possibly TRBD1 (6 bases). The length of the CDR3 is 13 residues. Germline V gene lookup returns CDR1 MNHNS and CDR2 SASEGT. Trimming shortened V by 7 bases and J by 1 base, and 10 bases separated the two germline ends. The CDR3 region has the DNA TGTGCCAGCACAAGGGACATCCAAGAGACCCAGTACTTC. This encodes CASTRDIQETQYF.